Following are 27 T cell receptor beta chains from one sample sequenced in a study of patients and donors after allogeneic stem cell transplantation. One entry per CDR3 protein results from TCRdb running MiXCR on the RT-PCR reads. The sample shows roughly 960,000 distinct CDR3 sequences, around 17% of them seen only once. The sequenced sample consisted of blood, either unsorted or a sorted T cell fraction (not recorded which). The source is a human donor who was either an allogeneic HSCT recipient or a stem cell or donor lymphocyte infusion donor (not recorded which). It is not recorded whose cells these are; they may come from a transplant donor.

Here the CDR3 DNA reads TGCAGTGCTAGAGGGACAGGGGGCAATGGGGGAATATACAATGAGCAGTTCTTC. It specifies CSARGTGGNGGIYNEQFF. The chain uses TRBV20-1 and TRBJ2-1, with 11 bases aligning to TRBD1. The length of the CDR3 is 18 residues. Looked up from germline, CDR1 is DFQATT and CDR2 is SNEGSKA (reference sequence). Losses at the gene ends were 1 base for V and 4 bases for J; bases not matched to a gene: 12.

There are a few counts of this clonotype. The rearrangement joins TRBV6-5 to TRBJ2-1; 7 positions match TRBD1. Germline trimming cut 4 bases from V and 0 bases from J; bases unmatched to any gene: 9. This CDR3 spans 17 amino acids. Germline CDR1 is MNHEY and CDR2 is SVGAGI. CDR3 in amino acids: CASSFKARDSSYNEQFF. Written as DNA, the CDR3 is TGTGCCAGCAGTTTTAAGGCCCGGGACAGCTCCTACAATGAGCAGTTCTTC.

The chain recombines TRBV12-5 with TRBJ2-1; the D gene is possibly TRBD1 (5 bases). The CDR3 runs 13 residues. Trimming left V 6 bases short and J 3 bases short, with 9 bases between. The germline gives CDR1 LGHNT, CDR2 FRNRAP. CDR3 residues: CASGLQGYNEQFF. The CDR3 DNA is TGTGCTAGTGGCCTCCAGGGCTACAATGAGCAGTTCTTC.

This clonotype was seen more than once but under ten times. The chain carries TRBV4-2 and TRBJ2-3; 8 nucleotides align to TRBD2. From germline, CDR1 is LGHNA and CDR2 YNFKEQ. This CDR3 is built from 17 residues. Trimming cost V 1 base and J 3 bases; bases outside gene matches: 9. The CDR3 nucleotides read TGTGCCAGCAGCCAAGGTGCGGGGGGCCAGGATACAGATACGCAGTATTTT. Its translation is CASSQGAGGQDTDTQYF.

This clonotype was seen more than once but under ten times. The chain recombines TRBV10-3 with TRBJ2-7; 9 bases line up with TRBD1. J was trimmed by 2 bases and V by 9 bases; bases with no gene match: 8. This CDR3 contains 14 residues. The germline CDR1 and CDR2 sequences are ENHRY and SYGVKD. CDR3 protein: CAIRGQGPTYEQYF. DNA of the CDR3: TGTGCCATTCGGGGACAGGGTCCAACCTACGAGCAGTACTTC.

At least ten counts were recorded for this clonotype. The rearrangement joins TRBV20-1 to TRBJ2-1; D uncertain. The CDR3 runs 12 residues. V was clipped by 2 bases and J by 6 bases, with 8 bases between them. The germline CDR1 and CDR2 sequences are DFQATT and SNEGSKA (reference sequence). This CDR3 reads CSARFPANEQFF. DNA of the CDR3: TGCAGTGCTAGATTTCCGGCCAATGAGCAGTTCTTC.

This clonotype has just a few counts. The V call is TRBV7-9, the J call TRBJ1-1, with 10 bases lining up with TRBD1. The CDR3 is 17 amino acids. With V trimmed by 2 bases and J by 4 bases, 10 bases remained unmatched. The germline CDR1 and CDR2 sequences are SEHNR and FQNEAQ (reference sequence). The CDR3 sequence is CASSLWAGQGLATEAFF. CDR3 bases: TGTGCCAGCAGCTTATGGGCGGGACAGGGGTTGGCCACTGAAGCTTTCTTT.

This clonotype was counted only a few times. The rearrangement links TRBV28 to TRBJ2-1; 8 bases map to TRBD1. CDR1 and CDR2 (germline): MDHEN, SYDVKM. This CDR3 has 14 residues. V lost 8 bases, J lost 3 bases, and 6 bases stayed unmatched. Here the CDR3 DNA reads TGTGCCAGCTTGACGACAGGGGTCTACAATGAGCAGTTCTTC. As protein: CASLTTGVYNEQFF.

The rearrangement links TRBV4-2 to TRBJ1-6, with D maybe TRBD1 (5 bases). Per germline, CDR1 LGHNA and CDR2 YNFKEQ. Trimming pared 0 bases from V and 0 bases from J, leaving 9 bases between. The CDR3 loop spans 17 amino acids. The CDR3 sequence is CASSQEGGSSYNSPLHF. Written as DNA, the CDR3 is TGTGCCAGCAGCCAAGAGGGGGGGAGCTCCTATAATTCACCCCTCCACTTT.

There are many counts of this clonotype. J is TRBJ2-1 and V is TRBV7-2; no definite D call. The CDR3 has 12 residues. V was shortened by 2 bases and J by 7 bases, with 6 bases between the two germline ends. The germline V gene encodes CDR1 SGHTA and CDR2 FQGNSA. Here the CDR3 reads CASSLTHNEQFF. The CDR3 DNA is TGTGCCAGCAGCTTAACCCATAATGAGCAGTTCTTC.

In regard to this clonotype: A much larger clone lies one base from this, so it may be a read error. V and J are TRBV5-1 and TRBJ2-3; tentative D call: TRBD1 (5 bases). Looked up from germline, CDR1 is SGHRS and CDR2 is YFSETQ. This CDR3 is 13 amino acids long. CDR3 nucleotides: TGCGCCAGCAGCTTGGAGTTGACAGATACGCTGTATTTT. It codes for CASSLELTDTLYF.

This clonotype showed up just a few times. The CDR3 reads CATSDSHRSEQYF. The DNA for the CDR3 is TGTGCCACCAGTGATTCGCACCGGTCCGAGCAGTACTTC. The chain couples TRBV24-1 to TRBJ2-7; D gene ambiguous. The germline V and J ends were trimmed by 2 bases and 6 bases, with 10 bases remaining between them. Germline V gene sequence: CDR1 KGHDR, CDR2 SFDVKD. CDR3 length: 13 amino acids.

This clonotype was counted only a few times. This chain joins TRBV4-3 and TRBJ2-6, with D possibly matching TRBD1 (6 bases). Germline CDR1 and CDR2: LGHNA and YSLEER. The CDR3 is 18 residues long. Trimming pared 1 base from V and 1 base from J, leaving 14 bases between. CDR3 bases: TGCGCCAGCAGCCAAGGGACAGCGTCACCTTCTGGGGCCAACGTCCTGACTTTC. Protein: CASSQGTASPSGANVLTF.

This chain uses TRBV9 with TRBJ2-6; the D gene is possibly TRBD1 (5 bases). V was pared by 0 bases and J by 2 bases, with 12 bases between. Per germline, CDR1 SGDLS and CDR2 YYNGEE. There are 17 residues in the CDR3. The CDR3 sequence is CASSVAYKGAGANVLTF. CDR3 DNA: TGTGCCAGCAGCGTAGCTTATAAAGGGGCTGGGGCCAACGTCCTGACTTTC.

The V gene is TRBV3-1, the J gene TRBJ1-2; D remains unclear. With 1 base removed from V and 0 bases from J, the gap between germline ends came to 9 bases. The CDR3 totals 15 residues. From germline, CDR1 is LGHDT and CDR2 YNNKEL (reference sequence). In DNA form, the CDR3 reads TGTGCCAGCAGCCAAGGGACCACTACTAACTATGGCTACACCTTC. It specifies CASSQGTTTNYGYTF.

The sample holds many counts of this clonotype. One end of the junction varies from germline; a read error may be responsible. This chain uses TRBV6-5 with TRBJ2-1; D is unclear. The CDR3 totals 13 residues. Germline V gene lookup returns CDR1 MNHEY and CDR2 SVGAGI. CDR3 nucleotide sequence: TGCGCCAGCAGCTTGGGCAGGTACAATGAGCAGTTCTTC. Its protein product is CASSLGRYNEQFF.

V usage is TRBV5-1 and J usage is TRBJ2-7, with 9 bases matching TRBD1. Germline CDR1 reads SGHRS; CDR2 reads YFSETQ. The CDR3 is 14 amino acids. The junction had 3 bases not matched to a gene; V was cut back by 0 bases and J by 5 bases. The CDR3, as DNA: TGCGCCAGCAGCTTGGGATGGACAGGGGACGAGCAGTACTTC. It encodes CASSLGWTGDEQYF.

The CDR3 loop reads CASSSKTGLYSPLHF. In DNA, the CDR3 is TGTGCCAGCAGCTCAAAGACAGGATTATATTCACCCCTCCACTTT. The rearrangement links TRBV5-6 to TRBJ1-6, with a possible D match to TRBD1 (6 bases). The CDR3 has 15 amino acids. V was cut by 3 bases and J by 8 bases, with 15 bases left in between. From germline, CDR1 is SGHDT and CDR2 YYEEEE.

Remarks on this clonotype: This may arise from a read error, as a much more abundant clone is one base away. The rearrangement joins TRBV12-3 or TRBV12-4 to TRBJ2-7; D unresolved. V gave up 4 bases and J gave up 7 bases, with 8 bases separating them. The CDR3 contains 11 residues. The CDR3 reads CASSYAEEQYF. CDR3 DNA sequence: TGTGCCAGCAGTTACGCGGAGGAGCAGTACTTC.

This clonotype was counted a few times. J is TRBJ1-1 and V is TRBV30, with 7 bases lining up with TRBD1. Germline CDR1 reads GTSNPN; CDR2 reads SVGIG (reference sequence). J lost 7 bases, V lost 2 bases, and 7 bases had no gene match. The length of the CDR3 is 13 residues. The CDR3 reads CAWSQGELGEAFF. The CDR3 DNA reads as TGTGCCTGGAGTCAGGGGGAATTGGGTGAAGCTTTCTTT.

The chain uses TRBV6-5 and TRBJ2-5, with 8 bases identical to TRBD2. Germline V gene sequence: CDR1 MNHEY, CDR2 SVGAGI. CDR3 length equals 16 residues. V was clipped by 3 bases and J by 2 bases; unmatched bases: 8. The CDR3 reads CASSYLRREEQETQYF. In DNA, the CDR3 is TGTGCCAGCAGTTATCTTAGGCGGGAGGAACAAGAGACCCAGTACTTC.

The chain has TRBV27 and TRBJ1-6; TRBD1 might be the D (5 bases). Trimming left V 4 bases short and J 10 bases short, with 17 bases between. The CDR3 covers 15 residues. Germline CDR1 reads MNHEY; CDR2 reads SMNVEV (reference sequence). The CDR3 protein is CASSSYRIGGSPLHF. In nucleotides, the CDR3 is TGTGCCAGCAGTTCCTACAGGATCGGAGGGTCACCCCTCCACTTT.

This clonotype appeared a few times. CDR3 residues: CASSLGGSGEVVNTEAFF. CDR3 nucleotides: TGTGCCAGCAGCTTGGGCGGTTCAGGGGAAGTCGTGAACACTGAAGCTTTCTTT. This chain connects TRBV5-6 to TRBJ1-1; D perhaps matches TRBD1 (6 bases). V lost 0 bases and J 0 bases, leaving 18 bases between the germline ends. Germline V gives CDR1 SGHDT, CDR2 YYEEEE. This CDR3 spans 18 amino acids. Using reference TRBV5-6 and TRBJ1-1 for the parts outside the CDR3, the full variable domain is DAGVTQSPTHLIKTRGQQVTLRCSPKSGHDTVSWYQQALGQGPQFIFQYYEEEERQRGNFPDRFSGHQFPNYSSELNVNALLLGDSALYLCASSLGGSGEVVNTEAFFGQGTRLTVV.

This clonotype was detected ten times or more. The genes are TRBV5-1 and TRBJ2-7; tentative D call: TRBD1 (6 bases). The CDR3 is 17 residues long. V shed 3 bases and J shed 1 base, with 20 bases lying between them. CDR1 SGHRS and CDR2 YFSETQ come from the germline V gene. The CDR3 coding sequence is TGCGCCAGCAGCTCCTATCACGGGACAACAATATCCTACGAGCAGTACTTC. It is translated as CASSSYHGTTISYEQYF.

The table lists this clonotype with a few counts. Here the CDR3 reads CSARTSGHNEQFF. CDR3 nucleotides: TGCAGTGCTAGGACTAGCGGCCACAATGAGCAGTTCTTC. V and J are TRBV20-1 and TRBJ2-1; 9 positions match TRBD2. The length of the CDR3 is 13 residues. Trimming cost V 3 bases and J 5 bases; bases outside gene matches: 2. Germline V gene lookup returns CDR1 DFQATT and CDR2 SNEGSKA (reference sequence).

This clonotype was seen a handful of times. The V and J genes are TRBV4-1 and TRBJ1-2; no clear D. The CDR3 consists of 14 residues. The V and J ends lost 1 base and 4 bases respectively, with 10 bases between them. Germline CDR1 reads MGHRA; CDR2 reads YSYEKL. CDR3 bases: TGCGCCAGCAGCCAAGTAGGGAACTTCTATGGCTACACCTTC. Its protein is CASSQVGNFYGYTF.

The rearrangement links TRBV12-3 or TRBV12-4 to TRBJ1-1; D is perhaps TRBD1 (5 bases). The CDR3 loop spans 14 amino acids. Trimming removed 5 bases from V and 6 bases from J, with 16 bases in between. In DNA, the CDR3 is TGTGCCAGCAGTGAGGTGGCAGGGAGGGCTGAAGCTTTCTTT. Amino acid sequence: CASSEVAGRAEAFF.